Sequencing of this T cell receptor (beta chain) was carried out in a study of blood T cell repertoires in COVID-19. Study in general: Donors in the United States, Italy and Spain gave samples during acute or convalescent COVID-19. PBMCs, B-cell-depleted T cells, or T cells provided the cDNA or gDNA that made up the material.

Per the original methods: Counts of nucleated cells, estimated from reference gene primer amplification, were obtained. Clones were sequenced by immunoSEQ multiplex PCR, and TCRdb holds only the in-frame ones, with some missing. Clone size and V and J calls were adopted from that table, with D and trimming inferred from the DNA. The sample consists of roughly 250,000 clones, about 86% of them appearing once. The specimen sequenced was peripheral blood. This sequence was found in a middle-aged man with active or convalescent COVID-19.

CDR3 coding DNA: TGCGCCAGCAGCTTTACAGGGGGGAACACTGAAGCTTTCTTT. Protein sequence: CASSFTGGNTEAFF. The V and J genes are TRBV5-1 and TRBJ1-1, with TRBD1 matching 8 bases. The CDR3 contains 14 residues. The V segment lost 2 bases and the J segment 1 base; nucleotides outside the gene matches: 1. The germline V gene encodes CDR1 SGHRS and CDR2 YFSETQ.